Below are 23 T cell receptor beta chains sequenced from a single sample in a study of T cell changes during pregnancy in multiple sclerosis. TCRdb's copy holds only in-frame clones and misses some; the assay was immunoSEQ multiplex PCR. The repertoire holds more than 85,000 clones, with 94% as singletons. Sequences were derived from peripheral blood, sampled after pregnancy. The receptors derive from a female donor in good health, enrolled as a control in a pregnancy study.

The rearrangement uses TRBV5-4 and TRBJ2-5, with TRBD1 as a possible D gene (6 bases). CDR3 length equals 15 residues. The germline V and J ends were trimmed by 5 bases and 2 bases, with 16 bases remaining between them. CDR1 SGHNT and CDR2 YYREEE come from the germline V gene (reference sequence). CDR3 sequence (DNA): TGTGCCAGCAGACTAGGGGGAGAGGGTCAAGAGACCCAGTACTTC. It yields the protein CASRLGGEGQETQYF.

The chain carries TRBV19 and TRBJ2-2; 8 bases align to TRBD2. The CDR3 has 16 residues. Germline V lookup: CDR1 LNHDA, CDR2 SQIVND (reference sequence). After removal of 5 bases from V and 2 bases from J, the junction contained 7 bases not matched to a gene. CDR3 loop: CASSDPGLVNTGELFF. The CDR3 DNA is TGTGCCAGTAGTGACCCGGGACTAGTAAACACCGGGGAGCTGTTTTTT.

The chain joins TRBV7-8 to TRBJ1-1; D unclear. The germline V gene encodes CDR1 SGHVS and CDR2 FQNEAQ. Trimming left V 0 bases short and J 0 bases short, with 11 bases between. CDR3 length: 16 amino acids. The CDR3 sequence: CASSLAAVFMNTEAFF. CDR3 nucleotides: TGTGCCAGCAGCTTAGCGGCTGTTTTCATGAACACTGAAGCTTTCTTT.

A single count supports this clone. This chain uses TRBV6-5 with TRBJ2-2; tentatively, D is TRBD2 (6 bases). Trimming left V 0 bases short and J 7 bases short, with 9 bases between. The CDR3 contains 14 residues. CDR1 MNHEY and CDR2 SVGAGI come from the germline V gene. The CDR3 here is CASSYSRGGGELFF. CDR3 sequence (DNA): TGTGCCAGCAGTTACTCGAGGGGAGGCGGGGAGCTGTTTTTT.

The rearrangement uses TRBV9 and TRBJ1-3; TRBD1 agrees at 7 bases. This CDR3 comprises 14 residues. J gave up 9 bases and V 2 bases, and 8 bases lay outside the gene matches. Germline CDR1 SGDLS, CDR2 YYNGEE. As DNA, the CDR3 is TGTGCCAGCAGCGTCGCATTACAGGGGACCACCATATATTTT. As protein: CASSVALQGTTIYF.

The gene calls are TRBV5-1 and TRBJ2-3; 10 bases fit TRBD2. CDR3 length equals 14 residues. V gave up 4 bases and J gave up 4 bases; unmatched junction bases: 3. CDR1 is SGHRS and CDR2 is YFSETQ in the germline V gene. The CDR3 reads CASSPSGSPDTQYF. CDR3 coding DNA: TGCGCCAGCAGCCCTAGCGGGAGCCCAGATACGCAGTATTTT.

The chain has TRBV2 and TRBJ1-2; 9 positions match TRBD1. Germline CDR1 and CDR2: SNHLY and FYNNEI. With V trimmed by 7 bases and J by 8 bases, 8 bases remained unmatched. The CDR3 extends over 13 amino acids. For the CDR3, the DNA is TGTGCCAGCAATAGGGACAGGGATCCAGGCTACACCTTC. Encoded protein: CASNRDRDPGYTF.

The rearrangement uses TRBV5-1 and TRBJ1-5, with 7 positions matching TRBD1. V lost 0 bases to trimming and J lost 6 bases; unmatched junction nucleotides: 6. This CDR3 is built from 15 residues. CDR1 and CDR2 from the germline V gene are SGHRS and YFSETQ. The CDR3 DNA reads TGCGCCAGCAGCTTGGGGGGGGCAGGGGGTCAGCCCCAGCATTTT. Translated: CASSLGGAGGQPQHF.

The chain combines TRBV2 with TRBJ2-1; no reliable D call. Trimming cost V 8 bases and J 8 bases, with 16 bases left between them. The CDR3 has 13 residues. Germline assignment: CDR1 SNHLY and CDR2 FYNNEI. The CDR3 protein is CASCRLELDEQFF. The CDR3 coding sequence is TGTGCCAGCTGTAGACTTGAACTGGATGAGCAGTTCTTC. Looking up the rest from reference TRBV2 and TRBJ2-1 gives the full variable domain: EPEVTQTPSHQVTQMGQEVILRCVPISNHLYFYWYRQILGQKVEFLVSFYNNEISEKSEIFDDQFSVERPDGSNFTLKIRSTKLEDSAMYFCASCRLELDEQFFGPGTRLTVL.

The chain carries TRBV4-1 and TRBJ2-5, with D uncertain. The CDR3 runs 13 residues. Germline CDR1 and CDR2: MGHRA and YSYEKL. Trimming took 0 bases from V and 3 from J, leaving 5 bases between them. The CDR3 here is CASSQDEEETQYF. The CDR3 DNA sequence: TGCGCCAGCAGCCAAGATGAGGAAGAGACCCAGTACTTC.

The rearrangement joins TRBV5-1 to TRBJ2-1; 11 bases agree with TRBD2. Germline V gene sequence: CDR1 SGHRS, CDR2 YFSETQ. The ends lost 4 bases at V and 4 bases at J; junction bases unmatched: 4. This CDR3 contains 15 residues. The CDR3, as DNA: TGCGCCAGCAGCCCGGGACTAGCGGAGTACAATGAGCAGTTCTTC. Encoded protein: CASSPGLAEYNEQFF. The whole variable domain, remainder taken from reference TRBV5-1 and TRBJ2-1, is KAGVTQTPRYLIKTRGQQVTLSCSPISGHRSVSWYQQTPGQGLQFLFEYFSETQRNKGNFPGRFSGRQFSNSRSEMNVSTLELGDSALYLCASSPGLAEYNEQFFGPGTRLTVL.

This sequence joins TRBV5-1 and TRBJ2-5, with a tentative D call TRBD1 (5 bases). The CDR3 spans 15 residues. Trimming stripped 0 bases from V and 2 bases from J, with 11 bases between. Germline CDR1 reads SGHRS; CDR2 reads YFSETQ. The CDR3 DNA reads TGCGCCAGCAGCTTGGGACAGATCTCACAAGAGACCCAGTACTTC. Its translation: CASSLGQISQETQYF.

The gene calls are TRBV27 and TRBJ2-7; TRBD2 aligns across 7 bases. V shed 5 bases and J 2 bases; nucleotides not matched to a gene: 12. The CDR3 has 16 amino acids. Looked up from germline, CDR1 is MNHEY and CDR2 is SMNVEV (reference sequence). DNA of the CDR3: TGTGCCAGCAGTCTAACCCCACGGGAGGCTCCCTACGAGCAGTACTTC. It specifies CASSLTPREAPYEQYF.

CDR3 amino acids: CATSRDSPRDRDYQPQHF. The DNA of the CDR3 is TGTGCCACCAGCAGAGACAGTCCGCGGGACAGGGATTATCAGCCCCAGCATTTT. The V call is TRBV15, the J call TRBJ1-5, with 9 bases aligning to TRBD1. The CDR3 is 18 residues long. Germline V CDR1 and CDR2: LNHNV, YYDKDF (reference sequence). The J segment lost 5 bases and the V segment lost 0 bases, leaving 11 bases of the junction unmatched.

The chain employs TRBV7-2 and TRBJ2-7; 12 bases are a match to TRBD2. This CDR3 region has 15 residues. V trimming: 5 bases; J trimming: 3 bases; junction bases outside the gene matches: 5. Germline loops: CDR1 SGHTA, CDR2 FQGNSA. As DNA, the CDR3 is TGTGCCAGCAGCCCGCGGACTAGCGGGAACTACGAGCAGTACTTC. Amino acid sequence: CASSPRTSGNYEQYF.

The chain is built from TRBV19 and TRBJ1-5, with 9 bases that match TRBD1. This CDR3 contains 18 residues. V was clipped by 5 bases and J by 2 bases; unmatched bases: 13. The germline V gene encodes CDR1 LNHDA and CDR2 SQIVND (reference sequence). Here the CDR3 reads CASSVKRGTGYGNQPQHF. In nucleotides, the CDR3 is TGTGCCAGTAGTGTTAAACGCGGGACAGGGTATGGCAATCAGCCCCAGCATTTT.

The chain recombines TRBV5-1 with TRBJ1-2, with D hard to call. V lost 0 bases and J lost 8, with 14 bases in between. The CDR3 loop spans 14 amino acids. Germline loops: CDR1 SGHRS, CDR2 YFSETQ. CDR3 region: CASSLGTQEEGYTF. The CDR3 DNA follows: TGCGCCAGCAGCTTGGGGACCCAGGAGGAGGGCTACACCTTC.

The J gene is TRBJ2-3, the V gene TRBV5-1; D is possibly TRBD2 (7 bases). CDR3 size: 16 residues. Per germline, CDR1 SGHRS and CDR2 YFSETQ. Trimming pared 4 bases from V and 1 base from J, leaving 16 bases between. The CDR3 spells CASSPRGAQGTDTQYF. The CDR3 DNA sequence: TGCGCCAGCAGCCCCCGGGGGGCGCAAGGCACAGATACGCAGTATTTT. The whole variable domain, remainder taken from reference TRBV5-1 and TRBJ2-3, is KAGVTQTPRYLIKTRGQQVTLSCSPISGHRSVSWYQQTPGQGLQFLFEYFSETQRNKGNFPGRFSGRQFSNSRSEMNVSTLELGDSALYLCASSPRGAQGTDTQYFGPGTRLTVL.

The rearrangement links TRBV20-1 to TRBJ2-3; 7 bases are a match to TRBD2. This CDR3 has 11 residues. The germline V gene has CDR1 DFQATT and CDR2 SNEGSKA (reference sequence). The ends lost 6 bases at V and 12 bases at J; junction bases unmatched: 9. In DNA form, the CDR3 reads TGCAGTGCAAAACGGGAGGTGTCCCAGTATTTT. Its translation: CSAKREVSQYF.

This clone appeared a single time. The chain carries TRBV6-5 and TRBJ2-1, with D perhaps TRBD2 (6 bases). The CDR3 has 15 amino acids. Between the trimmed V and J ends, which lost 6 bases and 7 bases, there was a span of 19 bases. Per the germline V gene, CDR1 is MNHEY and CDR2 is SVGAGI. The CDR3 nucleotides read TGTGCCAGCAGCTCAGAGGGACTCCGGATGAATGAGCAGTTCTTC. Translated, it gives CASSSEGLRMNEQFF.

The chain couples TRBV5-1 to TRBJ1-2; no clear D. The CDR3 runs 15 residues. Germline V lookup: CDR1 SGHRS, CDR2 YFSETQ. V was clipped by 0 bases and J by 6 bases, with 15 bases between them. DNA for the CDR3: TGCGCCAGCAGCTTGGGTAGAGGAGGGATGGATGGCTACACCTTC. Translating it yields CASSLGRGGMDGYTF.

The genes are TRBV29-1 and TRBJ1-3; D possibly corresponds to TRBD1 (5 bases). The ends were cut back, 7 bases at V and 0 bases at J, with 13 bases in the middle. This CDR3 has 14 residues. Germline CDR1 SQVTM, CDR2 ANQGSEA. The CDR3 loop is CSARQRSSGNTIYF. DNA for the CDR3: TGCAGCGCTCGACAGAGGTCCTCTGGAAACACCATATATTTT. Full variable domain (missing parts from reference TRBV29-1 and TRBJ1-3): SAVISQKPSRDICQRGTSLTIQCQVDSQVTMMFWYRQQPGQSLTLIATANQGSEATYESGFVIDKFPISRPNLTFSTLTVSNMSPEDSSIYLCSARQRSSGNTIYFGEGSWLTVV.

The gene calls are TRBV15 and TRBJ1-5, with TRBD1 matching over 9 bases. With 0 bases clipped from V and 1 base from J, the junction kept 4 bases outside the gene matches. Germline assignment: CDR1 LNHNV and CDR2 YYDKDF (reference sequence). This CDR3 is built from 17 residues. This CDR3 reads CATSRDFGTGSNQPQHF. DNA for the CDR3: TGTGCCACCAGCAGAGATTTCGGGACAGGGAGCAATCAGCCCCAGCATTTT.